This TCR beta chain was captured by sequencing in a study of immune cell composition in non-small cell lung cancer. Study at large: Histologic subtype was mainly adenocarcinoma or squamous cell carcinoma.

DNA was extracted from unsorted cell suspensions stored frozen. The germline V gene encodes CDR1 SGHAT and CDR2 FQNNGV. V dropped 1 base and J dropped 0 bases, with 7 bases sitting between them. This CDR3 region has 15 residues. Note on this clone: What it binds is not known.

General study findings and limits: Clones >0.5% enriched in tumour were rarer in adenocarcinoma (around 33%) than squamous (approximately 75%). No significant correlation existed between pack-years smoked and tumour clonality.

Using immunoSEQ multiplex PCR, the repertoire was profiled, and TCRdb retains in-frame clones only, with some absent. This sample has almost 7,000 clones, with 70% found just once. This sequence joins TRBV11-2 and TRBJ2-1, with unresolved D. Sequencing input: lung tumor tissue. This TCR was recovered from a human donor with non-small cell lung cancer. The chain's CDR3 is CASSLGPGSYNEQFF. The CDR3 nucleotides are TGTGCCAGCAGCTTAGGGCCAGGCTCCTACAATGAGCAGTTCTTC.